A single sample is the source of the 3 T cell receptor beta chains below, sequenced in a study of shared clonotypes between healthy human individuals. Selected positively for CCR7 and CD45RO-negative, naive CD8 cells excluded terminally differentiated effector memory CD45RA+ cells. Assay: immunoSEQ multiplex PCR; the TCRdb copy retains only in-frame clones and omits some. The table has around 2,000,000 clones, about 94% seen once. The sequenced sample consisted of naive CD8+ T cells sorted from blood. Receptor source: a man aged 18 to 29 in good health.

This clone showed up just once. V and J are TRBV4-1 and TRBJ1-2; tentative D call: TRBD1 (5 bases). The germline V gene has CDR1 MGHRA and CDR2 YSYEKL. Trimming removed 0 bases from V and 0 bases from J, with 11 bases in between. The CDR3 has 16 residues. The CDR3 protein is CASSQDPEGTNYGYTF. The CDR3 nucleotides read TGCGCCAGCAGCCAAGATCCAGAGGGGACTAACTATGGCTACACCTTC.

The rearrangement joins TRBV4-1 to TRBJ2-5; 9 positions match TRBD2. J gave up 2 bases and V 0 bases, and 13 bases lay outside the gene matches. Per the germline V gene, CDR1 is MGHRA and CDR2 is YSYEKL. This CDR3 has 19 amino acids. CDR3 residues: CASSQDWDSGGFGQETQYF. Written as DNA, the CDR3 is TGCGCCAGCAGCCAAGATTGGGATAGCGGGGGCTTTGGGCAAGAGACCCAGTACTTC.

J is TRBJ2-7 and V is TRBV7-8; D perhaps matches TRBD2 (6 bases). The CDR3 covers 17 residues. Trimming stripped 1 base from V and 2 bases from J, with 18 bases between. The germline CDR1 and CDR2 sequences are SGHVS and FQNEAQ. In DNA form, the CDR3 reads TGTGCCAGCAGCTTAGTAGCGGACGGATTAATGGCCTACGAGCAGTACTTC. This translates into CASSLVADGLMAYEQYF. The variable domain in full, completed from reference TRBV7-8 and TRBJ2-7, reads GAGVSQSPRYKVAKRGQDVALRCDPISGHVSLFWYQQALGQGPEFLTYFQNEAQLDKSGLPSDRFFAERPEGSVSTLKIQRTQQEDSAVYLCASSLVADGLMAYEQYFGPGTRLTVT.